These 5 T cell receptor beta chains were sequenced from one sample in a study of Ad26.COV2.S vaccination and SARS-CoV-2 variants. Profiled with immunoSEQ multiplex PCR; TCRdb holds only in-frame clones, not every one. This sample has 350,000 to 400,000 clones, with about 91% found just once. Documented treatment: approximately 18 received Ad26.COV2.S at low or high dose, single or two shots; roughly five received placebo; per-sample allocation not given. Each sample was drawn 63 days after the first injection (of vaccine or placebo). Specimen: peripheral blood, collected in a trial of Ad26.COV2.S vaccine versus placebo. The receptors shown here come from a person between 18 and 59 years old who received the Ad26.COV2.S COVID-19 vaccine or a placebo.

J is TRBJ1-2 and V is TRBV7-9; D not certain. Germline CDR1 is SEHNR and CDR2 is FQNEAQ (reference sequence). The CDR3 has 15 amino acids. The V gene lost 1 base and the J gene lost 4 bases, with 13 bases spanning the gap. CDR3 in DNA: TGTGCCAGCAGCTTAGATGGCAACGTCTTCTATGGCTACACCTTC. It encodes CASSLDGNVFYGYTF. Complete variable domain (other parts from reference TRBV7-9 and TRBJ1-2): DTGVSQNPRHKITKRGQNVTFRCDPISEHNRLYWYRQTLGQGPEFLTYFQNEAQLEKSRLLSDRFSAERPKGSFSTLEIQRTEQGDSAMYLCASSLDGNVFYGYTFGSGTRLTVV.

V is TRBV11-1 and J is TRBJ1-1; no firm D call. The CDR3 has 14 residues. Trimming shortened V by 3 bases and J by 0 bases, and 8 bases separated the two germline ends. Germline V gene data show CDR1 as SGHAT and CDR2 as FQDESV (reference sequence). The CDR3 DNA reads as TGTGCCAGCAGCTTGCGGTCTTTGAACACTGAAGCTTTCTTT. Translated, it gives CASSLRSLNTEAFF.

In DNA form, the CDR3 reads TGTGCCAGCACGCGACAGGGGAACACCGGGGAGCTGTTTTTT. Translating gives CASTRQGNTGELFF. The chain joins TRBV5-4 to TRBJ2-2; 7 bases agree with TRBD1. The CDR3 is 14 residues long. Germline trimming cut 6 bases from V and 1 base from J; bases unmatched to any gene: 3. Germline assignment: CDR1 SGHNT and CDR2 YYREEE (reference sequence).

This chain joins TRBV3-1 (or the pseudogene TRBV3-2) and TRBJ2-1; D unclear. Looked up from germline, CDR1 is LGHDT and CDR2 is YNNKEL (reference sequence). The CDR3 loop spans 13 amino acids. With 1 base removed from V and 13 bases from J, the gap between germline ends came to 14 bases. The CDR3 DNA follows: TGTGCCAGCAGCCAAGCTCTACAGCAAGTTCAGTTCTTC. Translated: CASSQALQQVQFF.

This rearrangement joins TRBV28 to TRBJ1-2; D gene ambiguous. Per germline, CDR1 MDHEN and CDR2 SYDVKM. The CDR3 is 14 residues long. Between the trimmed V and J ends, which lost 2 bases and 4 bases, there was a span of 11 bases. The CDR3: CASSLADKSYGYTF. The DNA for the CDR3 is TGTGCCAGCAGTTTAGCCGACAAGTCCTATGGCTACACCTTC.